This is a list of T cell receptor beta chains from one sample in a study of response to subunit inactivated influenza vaccine. Each CDR3 protein gets one entry after TCRdb re-called the RT-PCR reads with MiXCR. The data hold approximately 490,000 distinct CDR3 sequences, with around 7.7% observed a single time. Here the sequenced sample was PBMCs from blood, taken less than 25 months after vaccination. The receptors derive from a man between 50 and 69 years old who received an inactivated influenza vaccine. The CDR3 runs from the conserved cysteine through the conserved F or W. D genes are given only for firm matches. Expanded clones are given a class, and other clones once, few, many or no size at all.

CDR3 DNA: TGTGCCAGCAGCGATACAGGCTCTGGGGCCAACGTCCTGACTTTC
CDR3 protein: CASSDTGSGANVLTF
V gene: TRBV4-2
J gene: TRBJ2-6
D gene: -
clone size: many

CDR3 DNA: TGCAGTGCTAACTTGCTAGCGGGGTCCAGGGTAGGAGATACGCAGTATTTT
CDR3 protein: CSANLLAGSRVGDTQYF
V gene: TRBV20-1
J gene: TRBJ2-3
D gene: TRBD2
clone size: -

CDR3 DNA: TGTGCCAGCAGTGGGGCAAGGGGTCGTAATTCACCCCTCCACTTT
CDR3 protein: CASSGARGRNSPLHF
V gene: TRBV12-3/TRBV12-4
J gene: TRBJ1-6
D gene: -
clone size: few

CDR3 DNA: TGCGCCAGCAGCACAACCGGGACAGGGGGGAGAGAGACCCAGTACTTC
CDR3 protein: CASSTTGTGGRETQYF
V gene: TRBV5-1
J gene: TRBJ2-5
D gene: TRBD1
clone size: few

CDR3 DNA: TGTGCCAGTAAAACTAGCGGGGGGTTCCACAATGAGCAGTTCTTC
CDR3 protein: CASKTSGGFHNEQFF
V gene: TRBV19
J gene: TRBJ2-1
D gene: TRBD2
clone size: few

CDR3 DNA: TGCAGCGTTGTCGGGCAGTTAGCCTACAATGAGCAGTTCTTC
CDR3 protein: CSVVGQLAYNEQFF
V gene: TRBV29-1
J gene: TRBJ2-1
D gene: -
clone size: few

CDR3 DNA: TGTGCCAGCAGGGTTAGGGGATCCGAGCAGTACTTC
CDR3 protein: CASRVRGSEQYF
V gene: TRBV28
J gene: TRBJ2-7
D gene: -
clone size: few

CDR3 DNA: TGTGCCAGCACCACCTGGGGACTAGCGGGAGGGGGGGAAACAGATACGCAGTATTTT
CDR3 protein: CASTTWGLAGGGETDTQYF
V gene: TRBV28
J gene: TRBJ2-3
D gene: TRBD2
clone size: few

CDR3 DNA: TGTGCCAGCAGTCCCGGTTACTCGTCCGGGATTAATCAGCCCCAGCATTTT
CDR3 protein: CASSPGYSSGINQPQHF
V gene: TRBV27
J gene: TRBJ1-5
D gene: -
clone size: few

CDR3 DNA: TGTGCCAGCAGCATGAGGGGTACCTCCTACAATGAGCAGTTCTTC
CDR3 protein: CASSMRGTSYNEQFF
V gene: TRBV5-5
J gene: TRBJ2-1
D gene: -
clone size: -

CDR3 DNA: TGCGCCAGCAGCTTGGTCGGACAAAGCACAGATACGCAGTATTTT
CDR3 protein: CASSLVGQSTDTQYF
V gene: TRBV5-1
J gene: TRBJ2-3
D gene: -
clone size: many

CDR3 DNA: TGCAGTGCTAGAGTTACTAGCGGAGCCTACGAGCAGTACTTC
CDR3 protein: CSARVTSGAYEQYF
V gene: TRBV20-1
J gene: TRBJ2-7
D gene: TRBD2
clone size: -

CDR3 DNA: TGTGCCACCAGTGACTCCCCCCTCACTAGCGGGAGGTACAATGAGCAGTTCTTC
CDR3 protein: CATSDSPLTSGRYNEQFF
V gene: TRBV24-1
J gene: TRBJ2-1
D gene: TRBD2
clone size: -

CDR3 DNA: TGTGCCAGCAGTTTTAAGAGGGGTACGCAGTATTTT
CDR3 protein: CASSFKRGTQYF
V gene: TRBV12-3/TRBV12-4
J gene: TRBJ2-3
D gene: -
clone size: few

CDR3 DNA: TGTGCCAGCAGTCCAGGGATTGGGCGGTCCTACGAGCAGTACTTC
CDR3 protein: CASSPGIGRSYEQYF
V gene: TRBV27
J gene: TRBJ2-7
D gene: -
clone size: few

CDR3 DNA: TGTGCCAGCAGTTTACAGACTGCCTCCTACGAGCAGTACTTC
CDR3 protein: CASSLQTASYEQYF
V gene: TRBV28
J gene: TRBJ2-7
D gene: -
clone size: few

CDR3 DNA: TGTGCCAGCCCCCCCCGGCTTGAAGCTTTCTTT
CDR3 protein: CASPPRLEAFF
V gene: TRBV28
J gene: TRBJ1-1
D gene: -
clone size: many

CDR3 DNA: TGTGCCAGCAGCTTAGGAAGCGGACATCCCCCCGAGCAGTTCTTC
CDR3 protein: CASSLGSGHPPEQFF
V gene: TRBV7-2
J gene: TRBJ2-1
D gene: -
clone size: few

CDR3 DNA: TGTGCCAGCAGTCGGGGACAGGGGGCCGCTGAAGCTTTCTTT
CDR3 protein: CASSRGQGAAEAFF
V gene: TRBV12-3/TRBV12-4
J gene: TRBJ1-1
D gene: TRBD1
clone size: -

CDR3 DNA: TGTGCCAGCAGCTACTTACAGGGGTTCAGCACAGATACGCAGTATTTT
CDR3 protein: CASSYLQGFSTDTQYF
V gene: TRBV7-9
J gene: TRBJ2-3
D gene: TRBD1
clone size: many

CDR3 DNA: TGTGCCAGCAGTTTAGCAGGGATGACGAGCGAGCAGTACTTC
CDR3 protein: CASSLAGMTSEQYF
V gene: TRBV27
J gene: TRBJ2-7
D gene: -
clone size: -

CDR3 DNA: TGCAGTGCCAGGGACAGGGGCCTTGGGGAGCTGTTTTTT
CDR3 protein: CSARDRGLGELFF
V gene: TRBV20-1
J gene: TRBJ2-2
D gene: TRBD1
clone size: few

CDR3 DNA: TGCAGTGCGTCAAACAGCGGCACTGAAGCTTTCTTT
CDR3 protein: CSASNSGTEAFF
V gene: TRBV20-1
J gene: TRBJ1-1
D gene: -
clone size: -

CDR3 DNA: TGTGCCAGTAGGCCATCCTGGACAGGTAGCCAAGAGACCCAGTACTTC
CDR3 protein: CASRPSWTGSQETQYF
V gene: TRBV19
J gene: TRBJ2-5
D gene: TRBD1
clone size: -

CDR3 DNA: TGTGCCAGCAGTGCGCAACTATCAGGAGCTGAAGCTTTCTTT
CDR3 protein: CASSAQLSGAEAFF
V gene: TRBV2
J gene: TRBJ1-1
D gene: -
clone size: few

CDR3 DNA: TGCAGTGCTAGTGGTATCGGAGCGGGGGACACAGATACGCAGTATTTT
CDR3 protein: CSASGIGAGDTDTQYF
V gene: TRBV20-1
J gene: TRBJ2-3
D gene: TRBD2
clone size: many

CDR3 DNA: TGTGCCAGCAGTGAATGGGGCCGCTACAATGAGCAGTTCTTC
CDR3 protein: CASSEWGRYNEQFF
V gene: TRBV25-1
J gene: TRBJ2-1
D gene: -
clone size: many

CDR3 DNA: TGTGCCAGCAGTCCACTAGGGCAGGGCTCATATGGCTACACCTTC
CDR3 protein: CASSPLGQGSYGYTF
V gene: TRBV27
J gene: TRBJ1-2
D gene: -
clone size: -

CDR3 DNA: TGCAGCGTTGGGACAGTGAACACTGAAGCTTTCTTT
CDR3 protein: CSVGTVNTEAFF
V gene: TRBV29-1
J gene: TRBJ1-1
D gene: -
clone size: few

CDR3 DNA: TGCAGCGCCGGGGACAGAACCACCTCCTACAATGAGCAGTTCTTC
CDR3 protein: CSAGDRTTSYNEQFF
V gene: TRBV29-1
J gene: TRBJ2-1
D gene: TRBD1
clone size: many

CDR3 DNA: TGTGCCAGCAGAACCGGGACAGATAATTCACCCCTCCACTTT
CDR3 protein: CASRTGTDNSPLHF
V gene: TRBV25-1
J gene: TRBJ1-6
D gene: TRBD1
clone size: few

CDR3 DNA: TGTGCCAGCAGCCAAGATGCAGGCACAGATACGCAGTATTTT
CDR3 protein: CASSQDAGTDTQYF
V gene: TRBV4-2
J gene: TRBJ2-3
D gene: -
clone size: -

CDR3 DNA: TGCAGCGTTGGGGGGATTCGCGAGCAGTACTTC
CDR3 protein: CSVGGIREQYF
V gene: TRBV29-1
J gene: TRBJ2-7
D gene: -
clone size: -

CDR3 DNA: TGTGCCAGCTTGCCTAGCGGGCGACGCTCCTACGAGCAGTACTTC
CDR3 protein: CASLPSGRRSYEQYF
V gene: TRBV28
J gene: TRBJ2-7
D gene: TRBD2
clone size: few

CDR3 DNA: TGTGCCAGCAGCTTAGGTTATGGAGGCGGGGCCTACAATGAGCAGTTCTTC
CDR3 protein: CASSLGYGGGAYNEQFF
V gene: TRBV7-3
J gene: TRBJ2-1
D gene: -
clone size: many